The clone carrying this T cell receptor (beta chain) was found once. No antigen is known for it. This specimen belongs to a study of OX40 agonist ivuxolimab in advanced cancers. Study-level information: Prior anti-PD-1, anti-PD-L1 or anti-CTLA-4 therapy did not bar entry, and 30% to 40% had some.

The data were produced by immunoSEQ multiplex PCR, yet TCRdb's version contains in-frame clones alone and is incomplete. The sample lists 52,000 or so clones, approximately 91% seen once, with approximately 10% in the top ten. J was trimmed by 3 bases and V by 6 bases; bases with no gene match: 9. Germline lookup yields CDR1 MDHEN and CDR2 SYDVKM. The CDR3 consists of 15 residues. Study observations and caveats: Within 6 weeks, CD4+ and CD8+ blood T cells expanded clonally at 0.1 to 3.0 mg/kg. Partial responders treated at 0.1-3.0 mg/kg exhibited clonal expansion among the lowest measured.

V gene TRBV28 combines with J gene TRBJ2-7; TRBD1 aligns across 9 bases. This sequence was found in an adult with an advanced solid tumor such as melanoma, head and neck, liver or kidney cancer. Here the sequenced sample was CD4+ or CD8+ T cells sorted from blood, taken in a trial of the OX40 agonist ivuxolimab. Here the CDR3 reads CASSLEGQGNYEQYF. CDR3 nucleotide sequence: TGTGCCAGCAGCCTTGAAGGACAGGGGAACTACGAGCAGTACTTC. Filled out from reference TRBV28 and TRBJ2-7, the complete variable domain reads DVKVTQSSRYLVKRTGEKVFLECVQDMDHENMFWYRQDPGLGLRLIYFSYDVKMKEKGDIPEGYSVSREKKERFSLILESASTNQTSMYLCASSLEGQGNYEQYFGPGTRLTVT.